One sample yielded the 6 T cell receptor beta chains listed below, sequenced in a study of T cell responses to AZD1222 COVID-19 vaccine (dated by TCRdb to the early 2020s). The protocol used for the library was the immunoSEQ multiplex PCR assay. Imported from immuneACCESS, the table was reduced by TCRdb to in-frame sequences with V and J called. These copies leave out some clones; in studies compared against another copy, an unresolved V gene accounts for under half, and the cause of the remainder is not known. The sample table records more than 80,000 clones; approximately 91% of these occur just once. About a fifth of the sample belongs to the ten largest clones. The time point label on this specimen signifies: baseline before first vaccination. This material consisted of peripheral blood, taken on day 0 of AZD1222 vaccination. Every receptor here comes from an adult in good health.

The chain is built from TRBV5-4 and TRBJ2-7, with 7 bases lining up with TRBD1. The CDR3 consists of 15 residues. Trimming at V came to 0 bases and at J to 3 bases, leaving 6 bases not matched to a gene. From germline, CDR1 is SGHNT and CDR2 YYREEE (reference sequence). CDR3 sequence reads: CASSLEGDSFYEQYF. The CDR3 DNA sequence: TGTGCCAGCAGCTTGGAGGGGGACAGCTTCTACGAGCAGTACTTC.

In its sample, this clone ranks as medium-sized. CDR3 amino acids: CASSPGLAGGPTDTQYF. The CDR3 bases are TGTGCCAGCAGCCCGGGACTAGCGGGGGGGCCGACAGATACGCAGTATTTT. V gene TRBV5-6 combines with J gene TRBJ2-3, with 16 positions matching TRBD2. In germline, CDR1 is SGHDT, CDR2 YYEEEE. This CDR3 comprises 17 residues. Trimming removed 4 bases from V and 3 bases from J; junction bases left unmatched: 5. The complete variable domain, with remaining parts taken from reference TRBV5-6 and TRBJ2-3, reads DAGVTQSPTHLIKTRGQQVTLRCSPKSGHDTVSWYQQALGQGPQFIFQYYEEEERQRGNFPDRFSGHQFPNYSSELNVNALLLGDSALYLCASSPGLAGGPTDTQYFGPGTRLTVL.

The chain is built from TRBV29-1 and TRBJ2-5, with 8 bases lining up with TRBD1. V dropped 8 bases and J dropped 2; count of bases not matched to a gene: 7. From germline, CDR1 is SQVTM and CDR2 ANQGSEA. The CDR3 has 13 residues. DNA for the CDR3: TGCAGCTCCCTTGGGGACAGGCAAGAGACCCAGTACTTC. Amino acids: CSSLGDRQETQYF. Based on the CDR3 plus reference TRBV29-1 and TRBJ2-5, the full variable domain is SAVISQKPSRDICQRGTSLTIQCQVDSQVTMMFWYRQQPGQSLTLIATANQGSEATYESGFVIDKFPISRPNLTFSTLTVSNMSPEDSSIYLCSSLGDRQETQYFGPGTRLLVL.

CDR3 protein: CASSLPGANTEAFF. The CDR3 nucleotides read TGCGCCAGCAGCTTACCAGGGGCTAACACTGAAGCTTTCTTT. The rearrangement links TRBV5-1 to TRBJ1-1; D might be TRBD1 (6 bases). Germline V gene sequence: CDR1 SGHRS, CDR2 YFSETQ. The CDR3 totals 14 residues. The V and J ends lost 2 bases and 2 bases respectively, with 10 bases between them.

CDR3 nucleotide sequence: TGTGCCAGCAGCTCCGACAGGGTTGGATATTGGGGCTACACCTTC. Its protein product is CASSSDRVGYWGYTF. The V and J genes are TRBV5-6 and TRBJ1-2; 7 nucleotides align to TRBD1. The CDR3 consists of 15 residues. Unmatched junction bases numbered 13, after V lost 3 bases and J lost 8 bases. Germline values: CDR1 SGHDT, CDR2 YYEEEE.

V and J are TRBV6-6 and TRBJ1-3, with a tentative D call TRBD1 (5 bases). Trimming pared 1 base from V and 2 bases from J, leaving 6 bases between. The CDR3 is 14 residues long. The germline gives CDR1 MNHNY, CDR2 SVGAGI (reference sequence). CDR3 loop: CASSYFRAGNTIYF. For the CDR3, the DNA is TGTGCCAGCAGTTACTTCAGGGCTGGAAACACCATATATTTT.